Described below is a single T cell receptor beta chain sequence and its context. As yet, its antigen is unknown. The CDR3 has 16 residues. The V end was cut by 6 bases, the J end by 4 bases, with 22 bases between. Germline assignment: CDR1 MNHNS and CDR2 SASEGT. This entry comes from a study of long-term antiretroviral therapy in people with HIV. General study results and limits: Upon ART, diversity increased but remained lower than transplant donor controls.

The immunoSEQ assay was v3.0, run at survey level. Sequencing used immunoSEQ multiplex PCR; TCRdb keeps in-frame clones, though not all of them. The sample gives 30,000 to 40,000 clones, 65% to 90% of which show up once; roughly 3.9% is in the top ten. The gene calls are TRBV6-1 and TRBJ2-7, with D perhaps being TRBD1 or TRBD2 (5 bases each). The sample consisted of unsorted PBMCs, taken just before starting antiretroviral therapy. The receptor was isolated from a young woman with HIV. The CDR3 region is CASRERTGRPNYEQYF. The CDR3 DNA is TGTGCCAGCAGGGAACGAACGGGGCGCCCCAATTACGAGCAGTACTTC.